Given below is one T cell receptor (beta chain) in context. Its target antigen remains unknown. Within one base of it there is no much larger clone, and no base qualities were kept. A cohort of about 27 patients with locally advanced or metastatic urothelial carcinoma, treated at Memorial Sloan Kettering on a trial protocol, was included. Peripheral blood mononuclear cells were collected from each patient pretreatment and during treatment, giving between 1 and 8 total time points per patient. The Qiagen DNeasy Blood extraction kit was used to purify genomic DNA from total PBMCs and tumor samples. PBMCs were collected pretreatment and during treatment, and were isolated and stored as previously described. These data come from a study of PD-L1 blockade in urothelial cancer (dated by TCRdb to 2017 to 2019). Regarding the study in general: Therapy was started in the mid-2010s for all patients, and atezolizumab 1,200 mg was administered intravenously every 3 weeks. About 90% of the roughly 29 patients were males with bladder-origin urothelial cancer, and about 60% of the 29 reported a prior smoking history. An ECOG performance status of 0 or 1 was recorded for the patients, and 0 to 3 prior chemotherapy regimens had been received by the patients. Blood samples were analyzed at 3 weeks after treatment start (second dose) and at 6 weeks after treatment start. Blood samples gave a median of around 140,000 T cells and tens of thousands of unique TCRs, with a median clonality of roughly 0.081. An exploratory multi-omic analysis was conducted of the somatic, immune and clinical correlates of response to PD-L1 blockade with atezolizumab in urothelial cancer. Pretreatment tumor samples, along with matched peripheral blood collected serially before and after atezolizumab treatment, underwent TCR sequencing. Durable clinical benefit was defined as progression-free survival longer than 6 months, and TCR features were also tested against progression-free and overall survival. In the same patients, whole exome sequencing and RNA sequencing of pretreatment tumors were performed in addition to TCR sequencing. Durable clinical benefit was achieved by nine patients but not by the remaining 20. Just over 28 patients had pretreatment blood TCR-seq, some 24 had at least one posttreatment blood collection, and some 24 had tumor TCR-seq.

According to the germline V gene (reference sequence), CDR1 reads SEHNR and CDR2 reads FQNEAQ. The CDR3 has 15 amino acids, counting the end cysteine and phenylalanine. Only the CDR3 DNA stays, 45 bases, in frame from base 1. V is shortened by 0 bases, J by 2 bases, and the region joining them spans 9 bases. Each PCR received spiked-in synthetic TCR analog templates so that absolute template abundance could be estimated from read counts. The immunoSEQ assay was used to amplify TCRbeta CDR3 regions from genomic DNA with bias-controlled V and J gene primers. Sequencing of rearranged TCRbeta segments was done at approximately 20X coverage. The source study handled its data this way. Sequencing errors were corrected by clustering, and CDR3s were annotated against IMGT so that V, D and J genes could be assigned. Out-of-frame and stop-codon sequences were excluded, and only productive TCRbeta rearrangements were used in downstream analyses. To compute clonality, Shannon entropy was normalized by the log of the number of unique productive sequences and then subtracted from one. Clones differing between time points or between blood and tumor were identified using Fisher's exact test with Benjamini-Hochberg correction, with an adjusted p below 0.01 applied as the threshold. The table was pulled from immuneACCESS by TCRdb, which kept in-frame rearrangements only. Such tables lose some clones; where checked, under half of the loss comes from unresolved V genes, and the rest has no known cause. The V and J calls and the clone size are those of that table, but D and trimming were determined from the DNA. The sample includes 70,000 to 85,000 clones, with around four fifths observed a single time. 4.7% of the sample comes from the top ten.

Results and caveats for the whole study, not just this receptor: Greater expansion of tumor-associated TCR clones in peripheral blood 3 weeks after the start of treatment was observed in patients with durable benefit (n ≈ 24, p = 0.022). A pretreatment peripheral blood TCR clonality below the median was linked to improved progression-free and overall survival. Small sample size (n of about 30) and many exploratory analyses mean the results are intended to be hypothesis-generating.

The receptor comes from a man in his sixties or seventies with urothelial cancer. The chain is encoded by TRBV7-9 joined to TRBJ2-3, with TRBD2 perhaps the D gene, on 6 matching bases. Sequencing used PBMCs, obtained around atezolizumab (anti-PD-L1) treatment. The CDR3 amino acid sequence is: CASSLAGGFTDTQYF. The base sequence is TGTGCCAGCAGCTTAGCGGGGGGTTTCACAGATACGCAGTATTTT.